This TCR beta chain was recorded in a study of spatial heterogeneity in lung cancer (dated by TCRdb to the late 2010s). Background on the whole study: Beta-chain transcripts were consistently detected in greater numbers than alpha-chain transcripts, which likely reflects a higher abundance of beta-chain transcripts. In the raw uncorrected reads, each unique combination of TCR and UMI appeared more than ten times on average. The study quantitatively compared TCR alpha and beta repertoires across multiple tumor regions, matched nontumor lung and blood in non-small cell lung cancer. Both alpha and beta chains were TCR-sequenced in approximately 200 tumor regions, approximately 64 matched nontumor lung samples and some 50 PBMC samples obtained at surgery. The study linked features of the TCR repertoire to counts of nonsynonymous mutations, which were determined by whole-exome sequencing of tumor tissue. What the research found in general, with its limitations: Confirming at a functional level the hypothesis that regional TCRs recognize regional mutations was considered to require additional single-cell paired TCR alpha and beta sequencing. Ubiquitous expanded tumor TCRs were found in blood more often at tumor resection than at routine follow-up.

Read against the paper, the sample's time point label means: sample taken at primary tumor resection. The donors were fewer than 90 patients from the lung TRACERx cohort who had early-stage, untreated non-small cell lung cancer. Whole RNA extracted from tumor and nontumor lung tissue, or from cryopreserved PBMC samples, was used for TCR sequencing without cell sorting. Patients were selected for TCR sequencing only if sufficient RNA was available from at least two tumor regions. Trimming at the junction amounts to 6 bases on V and 0 bases on J, and the germline ends lie 17 bases apart. The germline V gene encodes CDR1 MNHNS and CDR2 SASEGT. The CDR3 holds 17 amino acids from the cysteine to the phenylalanine. Left in the record is the CDR3 DNA by itself, 51 bases read in frame from the first base. This clonotype was seen many times. Its target antigen remains unknown. Within one base of it there is no much larger clone, and no base qualities were kept.

The library relied on 5' RACE. TCRdb lists the instrument as NextSeq 500. To allow correction of PCR and sequencing errors, the TCR library protocol tagged every TCR cDNA molecule with a unique molecular identifier. Per the authors' processing: TCR identification, UMI-based error correction and CDR3 extraction were all carried out with Decombinator tools. Expanded TCRs were defined as those above a frequency of 2 per 1,000, corresponding to the top 1% of the tumor frequency distribution. Renyi diversity was calculated using the R vegan package after each repertoire was subsampled 100 times to 5,000 TCRs. CDR3 similarity networks were built from amino acid triplet string-kernel similarity, with CDR3s being connected when pairwise similarity was above 0.82. TCRdb reprocessing: public reads trimmed at Q25 with fastp, clones called with MiXCR, in-frame beta chains kept. Duplicate CDR3 protein sequences are folded into a single record with the most common DNA and genes. In this record, the V and J calls reflect TCRdb's handling and not the investigators' own analysis. The sample includes thousands of distinct CDR3 sequences, with approximately 8.6% observed a single time. The top ten constitute 45% to 50% of the sample.

In this chain, TRBV6-1 is recombined with TRBJ1-4; a tentative D match to TRBD1 spans 5 bases. The receptor's source is a male donor with early-stage non-small cell lung cancer. The sample was PBMCs, taken at surgery. This receptor has the CDR3 CASRSSRGSATNEKLFF. The sequenced DNA is TGTGCCAGCAGATCCAGTAGGGGTTCTGCAACTAATGAAAAACTGTTTTTT.